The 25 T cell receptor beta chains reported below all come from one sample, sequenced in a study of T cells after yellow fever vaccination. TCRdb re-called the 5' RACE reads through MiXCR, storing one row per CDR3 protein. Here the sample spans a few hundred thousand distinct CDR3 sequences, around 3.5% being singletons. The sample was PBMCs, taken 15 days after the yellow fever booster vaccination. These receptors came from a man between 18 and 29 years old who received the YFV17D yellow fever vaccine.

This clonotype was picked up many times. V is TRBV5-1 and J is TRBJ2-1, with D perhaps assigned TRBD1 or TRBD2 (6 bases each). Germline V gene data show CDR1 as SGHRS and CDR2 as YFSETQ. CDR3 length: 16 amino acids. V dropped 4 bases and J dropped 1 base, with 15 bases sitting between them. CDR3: CASSGEGGNSYNEQFF. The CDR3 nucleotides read TGCGCCAGCAGCGGCGAAGGGGGGAATTCCTACAATGAGCAGTTCTTC.

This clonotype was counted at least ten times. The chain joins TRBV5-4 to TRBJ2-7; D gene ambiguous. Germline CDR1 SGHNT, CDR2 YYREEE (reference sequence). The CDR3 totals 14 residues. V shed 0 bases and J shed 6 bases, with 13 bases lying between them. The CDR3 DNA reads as TGTGCCAGCAGCTTGGCCGGTGGACGGCCCGAGCAGTACTTC. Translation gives CASSLAGGRPEQYF. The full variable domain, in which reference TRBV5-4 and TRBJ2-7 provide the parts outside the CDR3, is ETGVTQSPTHLIKTRGQQVTLRCSSQSGHNTVSWYQQALGQGPQFIFQYYREEENGRGNFPPRFSGLQFPNYSSELNVNALELDDSALYLCASSLAGGRPEQYFGPGTRLTVT.

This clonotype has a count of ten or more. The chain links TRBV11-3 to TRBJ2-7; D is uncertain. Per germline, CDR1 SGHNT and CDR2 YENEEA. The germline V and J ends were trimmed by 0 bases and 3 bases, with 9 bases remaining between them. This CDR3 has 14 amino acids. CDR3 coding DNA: TGTGCCAGCAGCTTAGATGCGAAATACTACGAGCAGTACGTC. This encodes CASSLDAKYYEQYV.

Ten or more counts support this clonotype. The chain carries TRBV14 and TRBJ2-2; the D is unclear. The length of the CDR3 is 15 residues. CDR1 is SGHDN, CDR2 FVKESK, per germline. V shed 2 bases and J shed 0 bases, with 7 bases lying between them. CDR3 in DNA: TGTGCCAGCAGCCAAAGTGGGGCGAACACCGGGGAGCTGTTTTTT. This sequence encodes CASSQSGANTGELFF.

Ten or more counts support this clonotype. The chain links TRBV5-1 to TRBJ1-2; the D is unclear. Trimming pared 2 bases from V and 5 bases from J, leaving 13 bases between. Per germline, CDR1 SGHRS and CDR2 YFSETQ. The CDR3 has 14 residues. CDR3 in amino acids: CASSFGGEVYGYTF. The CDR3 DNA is TGCGCCAGCAGCTTCGGTGGGGAGGTGTATGGCTACACCTTC. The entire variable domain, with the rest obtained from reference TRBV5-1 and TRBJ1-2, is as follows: KAGVTQTPRYLIKTRGQQVTLSCSPISGHRSVSWYQQTPGQGLQFLFEYFSETQRNKGNFPGRFSGRQFSNSRSEMNVSTLELGDSALYLCASSFGGEVYGYTFGSGTRLTVV.

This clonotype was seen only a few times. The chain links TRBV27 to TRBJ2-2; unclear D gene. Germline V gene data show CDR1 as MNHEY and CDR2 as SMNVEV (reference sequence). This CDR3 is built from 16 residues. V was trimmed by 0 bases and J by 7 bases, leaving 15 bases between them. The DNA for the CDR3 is TGTGCCAGCAGTTTATCGATTGGGCCCCCAGGCGGGGAGCTGTTTTTT. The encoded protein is CASSLSIGPPGGELFF.

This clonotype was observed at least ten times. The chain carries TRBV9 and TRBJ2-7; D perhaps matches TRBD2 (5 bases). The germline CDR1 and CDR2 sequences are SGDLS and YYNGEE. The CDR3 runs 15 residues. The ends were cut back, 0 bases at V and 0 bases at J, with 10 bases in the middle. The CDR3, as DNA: TGTGCCAGCAGCGTAGACGTAGCGCTCTCCTACGAGCAGTACTTC. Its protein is CASSVDVALSYEQYF.

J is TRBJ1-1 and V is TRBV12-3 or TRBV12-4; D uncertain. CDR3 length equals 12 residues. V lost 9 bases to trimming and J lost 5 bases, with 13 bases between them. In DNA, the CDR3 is TGTGCCAGTTCCAGGCTGGGAACTGAAGCTTTCTTT. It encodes CASSRLGTEAFF.

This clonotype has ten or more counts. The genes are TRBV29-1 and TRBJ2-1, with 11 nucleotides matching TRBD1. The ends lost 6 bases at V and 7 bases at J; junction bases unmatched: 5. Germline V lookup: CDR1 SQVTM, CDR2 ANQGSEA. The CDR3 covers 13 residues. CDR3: CSVFGTGGNEQFF. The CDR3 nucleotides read TGCAGCGTCTTTGGGACAGGGGGAAATGAGCAGTTCTTC.

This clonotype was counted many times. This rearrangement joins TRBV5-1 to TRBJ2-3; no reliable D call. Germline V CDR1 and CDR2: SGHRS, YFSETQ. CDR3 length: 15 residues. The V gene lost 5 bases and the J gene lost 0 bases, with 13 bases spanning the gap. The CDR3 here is CASSYQPRSTDTQYF. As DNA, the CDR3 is TGCGCCAGCAGTTACCAACCTCGGAGCACAGATACGCAGTATTTT.

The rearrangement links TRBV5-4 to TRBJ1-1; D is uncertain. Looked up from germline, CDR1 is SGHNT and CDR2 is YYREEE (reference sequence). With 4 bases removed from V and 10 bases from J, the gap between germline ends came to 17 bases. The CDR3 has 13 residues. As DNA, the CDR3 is TGTGCCAGCAGCAAAATCCCGGCACTCGGAGCTTTCTTT. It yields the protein CASSKIPALGAFF.

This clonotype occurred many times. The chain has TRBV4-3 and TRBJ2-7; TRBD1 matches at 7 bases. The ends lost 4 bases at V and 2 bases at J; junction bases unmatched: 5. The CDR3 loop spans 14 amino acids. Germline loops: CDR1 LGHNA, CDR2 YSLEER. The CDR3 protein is CASSPTDRAYEQYF. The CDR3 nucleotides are TGCGCCAGCAGCCCCACTGACAGGGCCTACGAGCAGTACTTC.

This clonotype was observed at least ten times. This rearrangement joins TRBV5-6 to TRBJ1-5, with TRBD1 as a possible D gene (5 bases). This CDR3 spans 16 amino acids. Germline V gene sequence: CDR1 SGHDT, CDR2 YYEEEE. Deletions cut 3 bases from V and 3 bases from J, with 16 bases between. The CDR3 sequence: CASSSFRGVDNQPQHF. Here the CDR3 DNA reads TGTGCCAGCAGCTCGTTTAGGGGCGTGGACAATCAGCCCCAGCATTTT.

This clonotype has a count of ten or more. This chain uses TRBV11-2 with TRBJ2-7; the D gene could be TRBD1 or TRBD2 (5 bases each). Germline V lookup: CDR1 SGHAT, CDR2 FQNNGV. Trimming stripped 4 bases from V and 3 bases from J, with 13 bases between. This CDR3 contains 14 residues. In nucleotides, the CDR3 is TGTGCCAGCAGCTCCACCGGGGCCTACTACGAGCAGTACTTC. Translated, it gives CASSSTGAYYEQYF.

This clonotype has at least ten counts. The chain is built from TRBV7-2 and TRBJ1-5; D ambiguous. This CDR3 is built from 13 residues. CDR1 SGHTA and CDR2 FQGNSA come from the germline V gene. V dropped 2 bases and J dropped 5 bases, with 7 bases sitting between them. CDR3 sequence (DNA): TGTGCCAGCAGCTTATACAGTGATCAGCCCCAGCATTTT. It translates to CASSLYSDQPQHF.

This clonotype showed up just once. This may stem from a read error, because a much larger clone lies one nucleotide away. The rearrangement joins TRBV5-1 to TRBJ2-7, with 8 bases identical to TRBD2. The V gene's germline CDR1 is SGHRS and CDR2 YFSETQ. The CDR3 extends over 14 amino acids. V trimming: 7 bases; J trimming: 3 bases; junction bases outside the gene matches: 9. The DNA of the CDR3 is TGCGCCAGCCACGAACTAGCGGACTTCTACGAGCAGTACTTC. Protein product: CASHELADFYEQYF.

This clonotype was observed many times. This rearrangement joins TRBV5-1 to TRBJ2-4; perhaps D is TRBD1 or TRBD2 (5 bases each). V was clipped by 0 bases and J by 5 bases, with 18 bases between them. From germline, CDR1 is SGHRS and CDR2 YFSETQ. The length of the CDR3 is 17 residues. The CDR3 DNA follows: TGCGCCAGCAGCTTGGCCGGGGCCCTGACAGATCAAAACATTCAGTACTTC. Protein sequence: CASSLAGALTDQNIQYF.

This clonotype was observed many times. The CDR3 bases are TGCGCCAGCAGCCAGTTATCACGGGGGAAAGAGACCCAGTACTTC. Its protein product is CASSQLSRGKETQYF. The rearrangement uses TRBV4-1 and TRBJ2-5; TRBD2 is a possible D gene (6 bases). Germline V lookup: CDR1 MGHRA, CDR2 YSYEKL. CDR3 length: 15 amino acids. The V and J ends lost 3 bases and 3 bases respectively, with 14 bases between them.

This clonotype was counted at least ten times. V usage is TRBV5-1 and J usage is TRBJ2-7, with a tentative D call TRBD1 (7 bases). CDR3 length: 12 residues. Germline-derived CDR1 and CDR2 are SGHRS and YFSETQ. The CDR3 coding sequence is TGCGCCAGCAGCTTGGAGGGCGGGACAGAAAACGTC. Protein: CASSLEGGTENV.

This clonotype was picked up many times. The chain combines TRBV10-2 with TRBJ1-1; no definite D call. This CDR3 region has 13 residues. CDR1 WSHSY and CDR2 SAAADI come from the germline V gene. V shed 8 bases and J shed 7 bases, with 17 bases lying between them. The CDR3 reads CASQLERTSEAFF. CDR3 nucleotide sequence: TGCGCCAGCCAGTTGGAGAGAACAAGTGAAGCTTTCTTT.

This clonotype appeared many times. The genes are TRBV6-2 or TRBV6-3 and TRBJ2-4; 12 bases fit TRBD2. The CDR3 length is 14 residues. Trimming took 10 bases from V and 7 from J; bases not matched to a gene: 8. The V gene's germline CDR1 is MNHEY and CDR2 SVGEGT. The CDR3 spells CATLTSGGPNIQYF. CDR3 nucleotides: TGTGCCACCCTAACTAGCGGGGGGCCGAACATTCAGTACTTC.

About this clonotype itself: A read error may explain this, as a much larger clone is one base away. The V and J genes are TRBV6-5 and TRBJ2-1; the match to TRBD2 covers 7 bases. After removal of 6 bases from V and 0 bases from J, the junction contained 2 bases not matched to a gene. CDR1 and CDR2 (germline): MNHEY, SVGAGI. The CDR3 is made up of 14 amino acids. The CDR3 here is CASRLAASYNEQFF. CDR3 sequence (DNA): TGTGCCAGCAGGCTAGCGGCCTCCTACAATGAGCAGTTCTTC.

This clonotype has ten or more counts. The CDR3 spells CASSPRGGSGANVLTF. CDR3 DNA sequence: TGTGCCAGCAGCCCCCGGGGGGGCTCTGGGGCCAACGTCCTGACTTTC. This chain connects TRBV7-6 to TRBJ2-6, with 8 nucleotides matching TRBD2. Per germline, CDR1 SGHVS and CDR2 FNYEAQ. Losses at the gene ends were 5 bases for V and 0 bases for J; bases not matched to a gene: 3. The CDR3 consists of 16 residues.

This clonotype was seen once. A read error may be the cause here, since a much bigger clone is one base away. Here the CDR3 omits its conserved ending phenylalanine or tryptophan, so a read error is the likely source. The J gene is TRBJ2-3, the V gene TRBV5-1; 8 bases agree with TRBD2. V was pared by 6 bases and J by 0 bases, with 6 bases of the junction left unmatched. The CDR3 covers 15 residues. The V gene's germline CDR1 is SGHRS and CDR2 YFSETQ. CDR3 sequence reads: CASTVLAGSTDTQYL. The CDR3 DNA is TGCGCCAGCACCGTCCTAGCGGGCAGCACAGATACGCAGTATCTT.

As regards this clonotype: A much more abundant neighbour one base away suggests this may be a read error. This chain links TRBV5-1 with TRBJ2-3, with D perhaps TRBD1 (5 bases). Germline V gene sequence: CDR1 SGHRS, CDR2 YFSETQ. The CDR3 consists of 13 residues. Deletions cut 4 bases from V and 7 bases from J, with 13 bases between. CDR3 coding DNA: TGCGCCAGCAGCCCGGCCCGGACATATACGCAGTATTTT. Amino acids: CASSPARTYTQYF.